Each of the 32 T cell receptor beta chains below was sequenced from the same sample in a study of early T cells in non-severe SARS-CoV-2 infection. MiXCR, run by TCRdb on the 5' RACE reads, gives a single entry per CDR3 protein. The sample holds 85,000 to 90,000 distinct CDR3 sequences, about an eighth seen once. The specimen sequenced was whole blood. The receptors were gathered from an adult who was a healthcare worker with PCR-confirmed SARS-CoV-2 infection or an uninfected control (not recorded which).

The rearrangement joins TRBV27 to TRBJ1-1; 9 positions agree with TRBD1. J lost 4 bases, V lost 5 bases, and 8 bases had no gene match. Germline CDR1 MNHEY, CDR2 SMNVEV (reference sequence). This CDR3 region has 15 residues. As DNA, the CDR3 is TGTGCCAGCAGTCCCCGGGACAGGGAGTTCACTGAAGCTTTCTTT. Amino acid sequence: CASSPRDREFTEAFF.

A few counts support this clonotype. This chain connects TRBV6-1 to TRBJ2-7, with D hard to call. CDR3 length: 9 residues. Germline CDR1 is MNHNS and CDR2 is SASEGT. CDR3 amino acids: CSTSAWEYF. For the CDR3, the DNA is TGTTCCACTTCAGCGTGGGAGTACTTC.

This clonotype was seen a handful of times. The chain links TRBV7-9 to TRBJ2-5, with 11 nucleotides matching TRBD2. Germline CDR1 SEHNR, CDR2 FQNEAQ (reference sequence). Trimming removed 5 bases from V and 1 base from J; junction bases left unmatched: 3. The CDR3 totals 15 residues. CDR3 nucleotide sequence: TGTGCCAGCAGCCAGGGACTAGCGGTCCAAGAGACCCAGTACTTC. This gives the protein CASSQGLAVQETQYF.

This clonotype appeared a few times. This sequence joins TRBV21-1 and TRBJ1-3. TRBV21-1 represents a pseudogene. CDR3 length equals 20 residues. CDR3 sequence: CASSKALGDGSVTSGNTIYF. As DNA, the CDR3 is TGTGCCAGCAGCAAAGCGCTCGGGGACGGGAGCGTAACCTCTGGAAACACCATATATTTT.

This clonotype showed up just a few times. The V call is TRBV27, the J call TRBJ2-1; D may be TRBD1 or TRBD2 (5 bases each). Germline V gene data show CDR1 as MNHEY and CDR2 as SMNVEV (reference sequence). This CDR3 spans 11 amino acids. V lost 6 bases, J lost 8 bases, and 8 bases lay in between. This CDR3 reads CASSMGDEQFF. CDR3 coding DNA: TGTGCCAGCAGCATGGGGGATGAGCAGTTCTTC.

This clonotype showed up just a few times. The rearrangement joins TRBV5-1 to TRBJ2-1, with 7 nucleotides matching TRBD1. Germline V gene data show CDR1 as SGHRS and CDR2 as YFSETQ. V lost 2 bases to trimming and J lost 0 bases; unmatched junction nucleotides: 5. This CDR3 comprises 16 residues. CDR3 amino acids: CASSFSQGSSYNEQFF. In nucleotides, the CDR3 is TGCGCCAGCAGCTTCTCACAGGGGAGCTCCTACAATGAGCAGTTCTTC.

This clonotype was recorded only once. The rearrangement links TRBV27 to TRBJ2-1; possible D gene TRBD2, 5 bases. This CDR3 contains 15 residues. Trimming left V 5 bases short and J 6 bases short, with 17 bases between. Germline assignment: CDR1 MNHEY and CDR2 SMNVEV (reference sequence). The CDR3 sequence: CASSQTSGSFNEQFF. The CDR3 DNA sequence: TGTGCCAGCAGTCAGACTTCGGGGTCATTCAATGAGCAGTTCTTC.

This clonotype has more than one count but fewer than ten. The chain employs TRBV6-5 and TRBJ2-7; TRBD2 is a possible D gene (5 bases). CDR1 is MNHEY, CDR2 SVGAGI, per germline. The CDR3 spans 13 residues. V dropped 6 bases and J dropped 7 bases, with 16 bases sitting between them. CDR3 DNA sequence: TGTGCCAGCAGCAGAGGCGGCGGGTTGGAGCAGTACTTC. Residues: CASSRGGGLEQYF.

This clonotype was observed at least ten times. The chain is built from TRBV20-1 and TRBJ1-6; 10 nucleotides align to TRBD1. Germline V gives CDR1 DFQATT, CDR2 SNEGSKA (reference sequence). The CDR3 is 14 amino acids. J gave up 14 bases and V 5 bases, and 12 bases lay outside the gene matches. CDR3: CSAQGTGAEGALHF. In nucleotides, the CDR3 is TGCAGTGCTCAGGGGACAGGGGCGGAGGGGGCCCTCCACTTT.

This clonotype was seen only a few times. V and J are TRBV7-9 and TRBJ2-7, with TRBD1 matching over 9 bases. In germline, CDR1 is SEHNR, CDR2 FQNEAQ (reference sequence). The CDR3 is 20 residues long. With 4 bases clipped from V and 0 bases from J, the junction kept 19 bases outside the gene matches. The CDR3: CASSSRVWTGDSTSSYEQYF. DNA for the CDR3: TGTGCCAGCAGCTCGAGAGTCTGGACAGGGGACTCTACGAGCTCCTACGAGCAGTACTTC. Together with reference TRBV7-9 and TRBJ2-7, the CDR3 gives the full variable domain: DTGVSQNPRHKITKRGQNVTFRCDPISEHNRLYWYRQTLGQGPEFLTYFQNEAQLEKSRLLSDRFSAERPKGSFSTLEIQRTEQGDSAMYLCASSSRVWTGDSTSSYEQYFGPGTRLTVT.

This clonotype showed up just a few times. The J gene is TRBJ1-2, the V gene TRBV20-1; D may be TRBD1 (6 bases). This CDR3 comprises 11 residues. Deletions cut 6 bases from V and 7 bases from J, with 12 bases between. The germline CDR1 and CDR2 sequences are DFQATT and SNEGSKA (reference sequence). CDR3 loop: CSATGLSGYTF. The CDR3 DNA reads as TGCAGTGCCACAGGGTTGAGTGGCTACACCTTC.

The genes are TRBV27 and TRBJ2-7; D tentatively fits TRBD1 or TRBD2 (7 bases each). Per germline, CDR1 MNHEY and CDR2 SMNVEV (reference sequence). V lost 5 bases and J 4 bases, leaving 15 bases between the germline ends. The CDR3 runs 14 residues. CDR3 nucleotides: TGTGCCAGCAGTCCAGGGGGGGTGACTTACGAGCAGTACTTC. Its translation: CASSPGGVTYEQYF.

This sequence joins TRBV6-6 and TRBJ2-2; D unclear. The germline V gene has CDR1 MNHNY and CDR2 SVGAGI (reference sequence). The CDR3 loop spans 16 amino acids. V shed 2 bases and J shed 2 bases, with 12 bases lying between them. CDR3 residues: CASSYRLVENTGELFF. The CDR3 region has the DNA TGTGCCAGCAGTTACAGGCTAGTGGAAAACACCGGGGAGCTGTTTTTT.

Ten or more counts support this clonotype. The chain uses TRBV29-1 and TRBJ1-5; tentative D call: TRBD1 (5 bases). V lost 1 base and J lost 6, with 10 bases in between. Germline V gives CDR1 SQVTM, CDR2 ANQGSEA. This CDR3 contains 13 residues. This CDR3 is CSVEGTQGQPQHF. For the CDR3, the DNA is TGCAGCGTTGAAGGGACCCAGGGTCAGCCCCAGCATTTT.

This clonotype was seen a few times. The CDR3 reads CASSVTGTVGNSPLHF. The DNA of the CDR3 is TGTGCCAGCAGCGTAACCGGGACAGTGGGAAATTCACCCCTCCACTTT. The chain employs TRBV9 and TRBJ1-6, with 7 bases lining up with TRBD1. Trimming at V came to 1 base and at J to 7 bases, leaving 8 bases not matched to a gene. CDR3 length: 16 amino acids. Germline V lookup: CDR1 SGDLS, CDR2 YYNGEE.

The rearrangement links TRBV11-3 to TRBJ2-1, with TRBD2 as a possible D gene (5 bases). V lost 5 bases, J lost 8 bases, and 22 bases lay in between. The CDR3 length is 16 residues. Germline V gene data show CDR1 as SGHNT and CDR2 as YENEEA. The CDR3 sequence is CASSPRNGGGGDEQFF. In DNA form, the CDR3 reads TGTGCCAGCAGCCCTCGGAATGGAGGAGGAGGCGATGAGCAGTTCTTC.

The chain is built from TRBV28 and TRBJ2-3; D gene uncertain. The CDR3 has 13 residues. The V and J ends lost 3 bases and 2 bases respectively, with 6 bases between them. Germline-derived CDR1 and CDR2 are MDHEN and SYDVKM. As DNA, the CDR3 is TGTGCCAGCAGTTTTACCTTCACAGATACGCAGTATTTT. This codes for CASSFTFTDTQYF.

This clonotype was seen a few times. The J gene is TRBJ1-5, the V gene TRBV7-9; D possibly corresponds to TRBD1 (6 bases). The CDR3 runs 15 residues. Germline assignment: CDR1 SEHNR and CDR2 FQNEAQ (reference sequence). The V gene lost 0 bases and the J gene lost 7 bases, with 13 bases spanning the gap. This CDR3 is CASSLAAGAGQPQHF. As DNA, the CDR3 is TGTGCCAGCAGCTTAGCGGCAGGGGCGGGACAGCCCCAGCATTTT.

At least ten counts were recorded for this clonotype. The J gene is TRBJ1-1, the V gene TRBV28, with D possibly TRBD1 on 5 matching bases. In germline, CDR1 is MDHEN, CDR2 SYDVKM. This CDR3 comprises 11 residues. V lost 4 bases, J lost 6 bases, and 6 bases lay in between. DNA for the CDR3: TGTGCCAGCAGTTCCAGGGCTGAAGCTTTCTTT. Translated, it gives CASSSRAEAFF.

The rearrangement joins TRBV27 to TRBJ2-7, with D maybe TRBD1 (5 bases). V lost 0 bases and J lost 7, with 10 bases in between. The CDR3 totals 13 residues. Germline V gene sequence: CDR1 MNHEY, CDR2 SMNVEV (reference sequence). The CDR3 DNA sequence: TGTGCCAGCAGTTTATCGCAGGGTCGGGAGCAGTACTTC. As protein: CASSLSQGREQYF.

This clonotype came up many times. The chain uses TRBV25-1 and TRBJ2-3, with D maybe TRBD2 (6 bases). The ends were cut back, 5 bases at V and 6 bases at J, with 15 bases in the middle. The CDR3 runs to 14 residues. Germline values: CDR1 MGHDK, CDR2 SYGVNS. Here the CDR3 reads CASSIRGSIDTQYF. The CDR3 DNA is TGTGCCAGCAGTATCCGGGGGTCTATCGATACGCAGTATTTT.

This rearrangement joins TRBV20-1 to TRBJ2-1; 12 bases fit TRBD2. Germline V gene sequence: CDR1 DFQATT, CDR2 SNEGSKA (reference sequence). The trim removed 3 bases at V and 5 bases at J, leaving 5 bases unmatched. This CDR3 is 15 amino acids long. The DNA of the CDR3 is TGCAGTGCTAGTTTTAGGACTAGCGGGAACAATGAGCAGTTCTTC. As protein: CSASFRTSGNNEQFF.

This clonotype was counted between two and nine times. This rearrangement joins TRBV5-1 to TRBJ2-5; 8 bases match TRBD1. V gave up 3 bases and J gave up 4 bases; unmatched junction bases: 5. CDR1 is SGHRS and CDR2 is YFSETQ in the germline V gene. This CDR3 is 14 amino acids long. As DNA, the CDR3 is TGCGCCAGCAGCTACGACAGGGGTGGAGAGACCCAGTACTTC. It yields the protein CASSYDRGGETQYF. The entire variable domain, with the rest obtained from reference TRBV5-1 and TRBJ2-5, is as follows: KAGVTQTPRYLIKTRGQQVTLSCSPISGHRSVSWYQQTPGQGLQFLFEYFSETQRNKGNFPGRFSGRQFSNSRSEMNVSTLELGDSALYLCASSYDRGGETQYFGPGTRLLVL.

This clonotype was picked up many times. The chain uses TRBV5-1 and TRBJ2-5; TRBD2 aligns across 8 bases. The CDR3 is 15 amino acids. V was clipped by 4 bases and J by 4 bases; unmatched bases: 9. CDR1 SGHRS and CDR2 YFSETQ come from the germline V gene. CDR3 sequence: CASSPGTREGETQYF. The CDR3 bases are TGCGCCAGCAGCCCCGGGACTAGGGAAGGAGAGACCCAGTACTTC.

This clonotype was recorded many times. The chain has TRBV7-8 and TRBJ1-1, with D unclear. This CDR3 is 15 amino acids long. Trimming left V 2 bases short and J 1 base short, with 11 bases between. CDR1 is SGHVS and CDR2 is FQNEAQ in the germline V gene. The DNA of the CDR3 is TGTGCCAGCAGCTTAATTCCAGAAGCGAACACTGAAGCTTTCTTT. It specifies CASSLIPEANTEAFF.

The table lists this clonotype with many counts. The chain carries TRBV19 and TRBJ1-1; D unresolved. V lost 4 bases and J 2 bases, leaving 5 bases between the germline ends. Germline assignment: CDR1 LNHDA and CDR2 SQIVND (reference sequence). The CDR3 consists of 12 residues. The CDR3 nucleotides read TGTGCCAGTAGTAAGGGAAACACTGAAGCTTTCTTT. This gives the protein CASSKGNTEAFF.

This clonotype has a handful of counts. The chain combines TRBV3-1 with TRBJ2-1; possible D gene TRBD2, 6 bases. The V gene's germline CDR1 is LGHDT and CDR2 YNNKEL (reference sequence). This CDR3 contains 15 residues. V was clipped by 0 bases and J by 6 bases, with 12 bases between them. The CDR3 here is CASSQDWGGLNEQFF. CDR3 bases: TGTGCCAGCAGCCAAGATTGGGGAGGACTCAATGAGCAGTTCTTC.

J is TRBJ2-1 and V is TRBV6-1, with D maybe TRBD2 (6 bases). The length of the CDR3 is 15 residues. The germline CDR1 and CDR2 sequences are MNHNS and SASEGT. Trimming cost V 6 bases and J 7 bases, with 19 bases left between them. The CDR3 protein is CASRGWRAGGNEQFF. The CDR3 coding sequence is TGTGCCAGCAGAGGCTGGAGGGCCGGCGGGAATGAGCAGTTCTTC.

This sequence joins TRBV29-1 and TRBJ2-1; D call uncertain. V lost 2 bases to trimming and J lost 4 bases, with 6 bases between them. The CDR3 contains 12 residues. Germline V gene sequence: CDR1 SQVTM, CDR2 ANQGSEA. CDR3 protein: CSVETRYNEQFF. For the CDR3, the DNA is TGCAGCGTTGAAACCAGGTACAATGAGCAGTTCTTC.

This clonotype was found a few times. The chain carries TRBV14 and TRBJ2-7, with TRBD1 identical over 9 bases. V was pared by 1 base and J by 2 bases, with 0 bases of the junction left unmatched. The CDR3 runs to 14 residues. Germline values: CDR1 SGHDN, CDR2 FVKESK. CDR3 in amino acids: CASSQGTGAYEQYF. Here the CDR3 DNA reads TGTGCCAGCAGCCAAGGGACAGGGGCCTACGAGCAGTACTTC.

This clonotype was detected ten times or more. V gene TRBV19 combines with J gene TRBJ1-5; weak D call: TRBD1 (6 bases). CDR3 length: 15 amino acids. V lost 0 bases to trimming and J lost 0 bases, with 6 bases between them. Germline V CDR1 and CDR2: LNHDA, SQIVND (reference sequence). The CDR3 region is CASSIDRGSNQPQHF. As DNA, the CDR3 is TGTGCCAGTAGTATAGACAGGGGTAGCAATCAGCCCCAGCATTTT.

This clonotype was seen only a few times. The gene calls are TRBV2 and TRBJ1-1, with 7 bases lining up with TRBD1. V dropped 4 bases and J dropped 6; count of bases not matched to a gene: 11. CDR3 length: 15 amino acids. Germline lookup yields CDR1 SNHLY and CDR2 FYNNEI. The CDR3 here is CASSGNRGMASEAFF. The CDR3 DNA follows: TGTGCCAGCAGTGGAAACAGGGGAATGGCTTCTGAAGCTTTCTTT.